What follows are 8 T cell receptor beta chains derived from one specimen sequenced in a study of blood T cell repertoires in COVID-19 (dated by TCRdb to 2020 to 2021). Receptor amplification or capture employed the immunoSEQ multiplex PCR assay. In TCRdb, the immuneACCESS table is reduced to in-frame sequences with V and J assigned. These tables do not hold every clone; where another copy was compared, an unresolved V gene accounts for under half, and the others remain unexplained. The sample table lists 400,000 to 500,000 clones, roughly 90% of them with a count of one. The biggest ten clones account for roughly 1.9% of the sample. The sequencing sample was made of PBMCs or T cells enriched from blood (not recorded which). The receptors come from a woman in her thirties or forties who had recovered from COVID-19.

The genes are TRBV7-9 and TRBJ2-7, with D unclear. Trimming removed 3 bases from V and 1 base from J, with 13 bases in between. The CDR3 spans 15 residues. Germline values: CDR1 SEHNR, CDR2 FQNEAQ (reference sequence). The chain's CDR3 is CASSLERSTSYEQYF. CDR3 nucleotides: TGTGCCAGCAGCTTGGAGCGAAGTACATCCTACGAGCAGTACTTC.

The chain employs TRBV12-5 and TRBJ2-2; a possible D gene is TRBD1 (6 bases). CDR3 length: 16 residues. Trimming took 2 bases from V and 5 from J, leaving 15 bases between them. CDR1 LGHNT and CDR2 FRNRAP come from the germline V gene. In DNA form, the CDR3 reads TGTGCTAGTGGTTTGATCTCCGGGACAAGTACCGGGGAGCTGTTTTTT. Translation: CASGLISGTSTGELFF.

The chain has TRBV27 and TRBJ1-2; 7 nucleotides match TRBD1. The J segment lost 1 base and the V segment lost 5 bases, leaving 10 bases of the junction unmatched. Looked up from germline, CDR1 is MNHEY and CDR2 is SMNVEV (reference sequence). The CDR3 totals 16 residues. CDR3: CASSLNRQGVNYGYTF. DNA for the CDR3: TGTGCCAGCAGTCTAAATCGACAGGGAGTTAACTATGGCTACACCTTC.

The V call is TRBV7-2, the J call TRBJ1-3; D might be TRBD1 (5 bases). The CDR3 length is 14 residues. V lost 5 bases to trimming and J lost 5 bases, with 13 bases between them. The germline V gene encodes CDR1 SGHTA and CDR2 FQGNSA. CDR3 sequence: CASSPVGARNTIYF. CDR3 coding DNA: TGTGCCAGCAGCCCTGTAGGGGCCCGAAACACCATATATTTT.

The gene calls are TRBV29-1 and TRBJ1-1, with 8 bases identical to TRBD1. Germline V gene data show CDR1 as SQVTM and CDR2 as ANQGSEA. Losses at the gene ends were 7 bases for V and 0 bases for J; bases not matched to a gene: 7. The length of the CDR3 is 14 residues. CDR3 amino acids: CSASGGSVNTEAFF. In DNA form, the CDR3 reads TGCAGCGCCTCAGGGGGCTCGGTGAACACTGAAGCTTTCTTT. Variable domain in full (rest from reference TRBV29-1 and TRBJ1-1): SAVISQKPSRDICQRGTSLTIQCQVDSQVTMMFWYRQQPGQSLTLIATANQGSEATYESGFVIDKFPISRPNLTFSTLTVSNMSPEDSSIYLCSASGGSVNTEAFFGQGTRLTVV.

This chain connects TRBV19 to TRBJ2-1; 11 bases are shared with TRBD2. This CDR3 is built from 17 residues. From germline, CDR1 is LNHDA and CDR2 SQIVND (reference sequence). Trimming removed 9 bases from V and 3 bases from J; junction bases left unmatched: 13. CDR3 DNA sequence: TGTGCCAGCAAAGGATACGGGACTAGCGGCTACTACAATGAGCAGTTCTTC. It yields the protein CASKGYGTSGYYNEQFF.

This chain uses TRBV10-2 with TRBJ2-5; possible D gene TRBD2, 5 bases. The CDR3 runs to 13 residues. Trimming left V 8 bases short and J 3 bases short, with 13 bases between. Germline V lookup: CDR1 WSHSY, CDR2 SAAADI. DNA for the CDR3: TGCGCCAGCTTCACGCCGGGAAAAGAGACCCAGTACTTC. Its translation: CASFTPGKETQYF.

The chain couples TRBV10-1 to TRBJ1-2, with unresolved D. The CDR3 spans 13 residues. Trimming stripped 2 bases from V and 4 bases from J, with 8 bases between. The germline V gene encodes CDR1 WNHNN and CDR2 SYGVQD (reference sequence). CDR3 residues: CASSEGSFYGYTF. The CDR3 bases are TGCGCCAGCAGTGAGGGGAGTTTCTATGGCTACACCTTC.